The entry below gives a single TCR beta chain sequence along with its context. Its specificity is not known. The data are from a study of CD8+ T cells in alopecia areata. About the research overall: Tofacitinib was taken orally by treated patients, and the dose was 5 to 10 mg twice daily.

Findings and caveats of the study: Clonality exceeded that of normal scalp in lesional scalp, most notably in alopecia totalis/universalis.

CDR1 and CDR2 from the germline V gene are SGHDN and FVKESK. The CDR3 spans 17 residues. The V gene end was trimmed by 4 bases and the J gene end by 7 bases; junction bases not matched to a gene: 10. Sequencing relied on a cDNA template that was reverse transcribed from extracted RNA. The method was immunoSEQ multiplex PCR; TCRdb's version includes in-frame clones alone and lacks a portion of them. The sample includes over 85,000 clones, about two fifths of them seen just once. Both peripheral blood and punch biopsies of lesional scalp skin were obtained from patients who had alopecia areata. Input material: CD4+ T cells sorted from blood. The chain carries TRBV14 and TRBJ2-1, with 13 bases aligning to TRBD2. This TCR was sampled from a human donor with alopecia areata. Written as DNA, the CDR3 is TGTGCCAGCAGCCGAAACTCCGGACTAGCGGGAGTTAATGAGCAGTTCTTC. Amino acid sequence: CASSRNSGLAGVNEQFF.